A selection of T cell receptor beta chains follows, all from one sample in a study of T cell repertoires in cytomegalovirus infection. TCRdb independently ran MiXCR on the reads; one entry per CDR3 protein. The table shows nearly 650,000 distinct CDR3 sequences, with approximately 24% occurring only once. Sequenced sample: CD8+ T cells from PBMCs. Receptors were obtained from a human donor in good health (CMV status not recorded). Some clones in this sample may be carry-over from other donors' samples. CDR3s include the opening cysteine and the closing phenylalanine or tryptophan. D genes are given only for firm matches. Expanded clones get a size class; other rows say once, few or many, or leave the size out.

TRBD2	TRBV14	TRBJ2-7	few	CASSQWLAGATNYEQYF	TGTGCCAGCAGCCAATGGCTAGCGGGGGCCACGAACTACGAGCAGTACTTC
TRBD2	TRBV20-1	TRBJ2-3	.	CSAWTSGGSSTDTQYF	TGCAGTGCTTGGACTAGCGGGGGCTCTAGCACAGATACGCAGTATTTT
.	TRBV28	TRBJ2-3	.	CASTLRDILTDTQYF	TGTGCCAGCACTTTGAGGGACATCCTCACAGATACGCAGTATTTT
TRBD1	TRBV20-1	TRBJ1-1	.	CSARYGFSWDRPPEENTEAFF	TGCAGTGCTAGATATGGGTTTTCTTGGGACAGGCCCCCTGAGGAGAACACTGAAGCTTTCTTT
.	TRBV9	TRBJ2-5	.	CASSVEGYQETQYF	TGTGCCAGCAGCGTAGAGGGTTACCAAGAGACCCAGTACTTC
.	TRBV28	TRBJ2-1	many	CASSLEHQLYNEQFF	TGTGCCAGCAGTTTAGAACACCAACTTTACAATGAGCAGTTCTTC
.	TRBV7-9	TRBJ2-3	many	CASSFRFRIVRARRTTDTQYF	TGTGCCAGCAGCTTTCGCTTTAGGATCGTCCGGGCCCGAAGAACCACAGATACGCAGTATTTT
.	TRBV6-6	TRBJ1-4	.	CASSYLGAGYNEKLFF	TGTGCCAGCAGTTACCTAGGGGCAGGATATAATGAAAAACTGTTTTTT
.	TRBV7-9	TRBJ2-5	.	CASSGRYQETQYF	TGTGCCAGCAGCGGACGGTACCAAGAGACCCAGTACTTC
.	TRBV27	TRBJ2-6	.	CASRSGSSGANVLTF	TGTGCCAGCAGATCAGGTAGCTCTGGGGCCAACGTCCTGACTTTC